Presented here are 18 T cell receptor beta chains from one specimen sequenced in a study of T cells after yellow fever vaccination. TCRdb recomputed calls from the 5' RACE reads with MiXCR, one row per CDR3 protein. Here the sample spans approximately 600,000 distinct CDR3 sequences, 9% to 15% being singletons. The starting material was PBMCs, obtained on the day of the yellow fever booster vaccination. The origin of the receptors is a man aged 30-40 years who received the YFV17D yellow fever vaccine.

As regards this clonotype: One base away lies a much larger clone, so this may be a sequencing read error. The chain is built from TRBV10-1 and TRBJ2-3; 7 nucleotides line up with TRBD1. Germline trimming cut 7 bases from V and 2 bases from J; bases unmatched to any gene: 6. This CDR3 is 14 amino acids long. Germline V gene data show CDR1 as WNHNN and CDR2 as SYGVQD (reference sequence). CDR3 region: CASNPGTATDTQYF. CDR3 coding DNA: TGCGCCAGCAACCCTGGGACAGCCACAGATACGCAGTATTTT.

The table lists this clonotype with a few counts. The rearrangement joins TRBV11-2 to TRBJ1-6; D is unclear. Trimming stripped 1 base from V and 10 bases from J, with 11 bases between. From germline, CDR1 is SGHAT and CDR2 FQNNGV. CDR3 length equals 14 residues. The chain's CDR3 is CASSLVWKESPLHF. The CDR3 coding sequence is TGTGCCAGCAGCTTAGTCTGGAAGGAGTCACCCCTCCACTTT.

The J gene is TRBJ2-7, the V gene TRBV10-3; a possible D gene is TRBD2 (5 bases). CDR3 length equals 17 residues. Trimming left V 6 bases short and J 7 bases short, with 28 bases between. CDR1 is ENHRY and CDR2 is SYGVKD in the germline V gene. The CDR3 DNA reads TGTGCCATCAGCTCGTCATTTGACACCGCTCCTCCGGGGGAGCAGTACTTC. Protein sequence: CAISSSFDTAPPGEQYF.

Here the CDR3 reads CASSQDAAGELFF. DNA of the CDR3: TGCGCCAGCAGCCAAGACGCGGCCGGGGAGCTGTTTTTT. V and J are TRBV4-3 and TRBJ2-2; D unresolved. Germline V gene lookup returns CDR1 LGHNA and CDR2 YSLEER. The germline V and J ends were trimmed by 0 bases and 6 bases, with 5 bases remaining between them. This CDR3 is built from 13 residues.

Ten or more counts support this clonotype. The V gene is TRBV27, the J gene TRBJ2-5; D is unresolved. V shed 3 bases and J shed 1 base, with 9 bases lying between them. This CDR3 has 14 residues. Germline V gives CDR1 MNHEY, CDR2 SMNVEV (reference sequence). The CDR3 DNA sequence: TGTGCCAGCAGTTTTACGGGCGGCCAAGAGACCCAGTACTTC. It is translated as CASSFTGGQETQYF.

Many counts were recorded for this clonotype. The chain is built from TRBV4-2 and TRBJ2-1; tentatively, D is TRBD1 (5 bases). The CDR3 length is 17 residues. Deletions cut 0 bases from V and 3 bases from J, with 15 bases between. CDR1 is LGHNA and CDR2 is YNFKEQ in the germline V gene. The DNA for the CDR3 is TGTGCCAGCAGCCAAGAATCAGCCCCAAGGGGCTACAATGAGCAGTTCTTC. This gives the protein CASSQESAPRGYNEQFF.

The chain has TRBV7-9 and TRBJ2-3; 7 bases map to TRBD2. With 2 bases clipped from V and 3 bases from J, the junction kept 5 bases outside the gene matches. The CDR3 contains 15 residues. The germline CDR1 and CDR2 sequences are SEHNR and FQNEAQ (reference sequence). Here the CDR3 reads CASSLSGLVTDTQYF. CDR3 nucleotide sequence: TGTGCCAGCAGCTTAAGTGGACTAGTGACAGATACGCAGTATTTT.

This clonotype was observed a handful of times. The CDR3 region has the DNA TGTGCCAGCAGCCAAAAACCGTGGGACTATAAAGATACGCAGTATTTT. The encoded protein is CASSQKPWDYKDTQYF. V and J are TRBV14 and TRBJ2-3; 7 positions agree with TRBD2. Germline V lookup: CDR1 SGHDN, CDR2 FVKESK. V lost 2 bases to trimming and J lost 5 bases; unmatched junction nucleotides: 10. CDR3 size: 16 residues.

This clonotype was detected only a few times. The rearrangement links TRBV4-2 to TRBJ2-7, with 13 nucleotides matching TRBD2. After removal of 2 bases from V and 1 base from J, the junction contained 8 bases not matched to a gene. Germline CDR1 LGHNA, CDR2 YNFKEQ. There are 18 residues in the CDR3. For the CDR3, the DNA is TGTGCCAGCAGCCAAAGGATCCCGGGACTAGCGGGATCCTACGAGCAGTACTTC. It specifies CASSQRIPGLAGSYEQYF.

This chain uses TRBV7-3 with TRBJ2-3, with 10 bases that match TRBD2. The CDR3 runs 16 residues. The trim removed 0 bases at V and 1 base at J, leaving 1 base unmatched. The germline V gene has CDR1 SGHTA and CDR2 FQGTGA. The CDR3 DNA reads TGTGCCAGCAGCTTAACGCTAGCGGGAGGCACAGATACGCAGTATTTT. Amino acid sequence: CASSLTLAGGTDTQYF. Complete variable domain (other parts from reference TRBV7-3 and TRBJ2-3): GAGVSQTPSNKVTEKGKYVELRCDPISGHTALYWYRQSLGQGPEFLIYFQGTGAADDSGLPNDRFFAVRPEGSVSTLKIQRTERGDSAVYLCASSLTLAGGTDTQYFGPGTRLTVL.

The sample holds a few counts of this clonotype. J is TRBJ2-1 and V is TRBV10-3; unclear D gene. V was cut by 4 bases and J by 6 bases, with 7 bases left in between. Per the germline V gene, CDR1 is ENHRY and CDR2 is SYGVKD. The length of the CDR3 is 12 residues. Here the CDR3 DNA reads TGTGCCATCAGTGGTCTGGGCAATGAGCAGTTCTTC. Translating it yields CAISGLGNEQFF.

The chain employs TRBV4-2 and TRBJ1-1, with D possibly being TRBD1 (6 bases). The CDR3 contains 15 residues. CDR1 is LGHNA, CDR2 YNFKEQ, per germline. Trimming removed 10 bases from V and 3 bases from J, with 21 bases in between. The CDR3: CATNGGRGAYTEAFF. The CDR3 region has the DNA TGTGCCACGAACGGGGGGAGGGGGGCCTACACTGAAGCTTTCTTT.

This clonotype was recorded at least ten times. This chain links TRBV5-1 with TRBJ2-3; D remains unclear. The CDR3 runs 14 residues. Germline V gene data show CDR1 as SGHRS and CDR2 as YFSETQ. The ends were cut back, 4 bases at V and 2 bases at J, with 11 bases in the middle. The CDR3 loop reads CASSTDAHTDTQYF. CDR3 sequence (DNA): TGCGCCAGCAGCACGGACGCCCACACAGATACGCAGTATTTT.

The chain has TRBV18 and TRBJ2-7; D is ambiguous. The CDR3 totals 12 residues. Germline CDR1 is KGHSH and CDR2 is LQKENI. V was shortened by 5 bases and J by 2 bases, with 7 bases between the two germline ends. CDR3 nucleotide sequence: TGTGCCAGCTCAGATCAGGCCTACGAGCAGTACTTC. This sequence encodes CASSDQAYEQYF.

In its sample, this clonotype was seen a few times. CDR3 sequence: CSPGTRGDNEQFF. CDR3 coding DNA: TGCAGTCCGGGGACTAGAGGAGACAATGAGCAGTTCTTC. The chain has TRBV20-1 and TRBJ2-1, with 8 positions matching TRBD2. Germline assignment: CDR1 DFQATT and CDR2 SNEGSKA (reference sequence). The CDR3 covers 13 residues. After removal of 8 bases from V and 5 bases from J, the junction contained 8 bases not matched to a gene.

The rearrangement uses TRBV29-1 and TRBJ2-3; 12 nucleotides agree with TRBD2. This CDR3 has 15 residues. V was pared by 4 bases and J by 3 bases, with 5 bases of the junction left unmatched. The germline V gene encodes CDR1 SQVTM and CDR2 ANQGSEA. CDR3 DNA sequence: TGCAGCGTTGTCCGGGGGACTAGCGGGACAGATACGCAGTATTTT. It specifies CSVVRGTSGTDTQYF.

CDR3 region: CASSSTGVSGRLNEQFF. In DNA, the CDR3 is TGTGCCAGCAGCTCAACTGGAGTTAGCGGGAGGCTAAATGAGCAGTTCTTC. The J gene is TRBJ2-1, the V gene TRBV7-6, with 10 bases fitting TRBD2. CDR3 length equals 17 residues. The ends lost 4 bases at V and 7 bases at J; junction bases unmatched: 13. CDR1 and CDR2 (germline): SGHVS, FNYEAQ. The full variable domain, in which reference TRBV7-6 and TRBJ2-1 provide the parts outside the CDR3, is GAGVSQSPRYKVTKRGQDVALRCDPISGHVSLYWYRQALGQGPEFLTYFNYEAQQDKSGLPNDRFSAERPEGSISTLTIQRTEQRDSAMYRCASSSTGVSGRLNEQFFGPGTRLTVL.

The rearrangement uses TRBV6-5 and TRBJ2-7; 9 bases map to TRBD1. The CDR3 spans 15 residues. Germline V CDR1 and CDR2: MNHEY, SVGAGI. V lost 0 bases, J lost 3 bases, and 3 bases stayed unmatched. The CDR3 DNA sequence: TGTGCCAGCAGTTACTCTTGGGACAGGGACTACGAGCAGTACTTC. Translating gives CASSYSWDRDYEQYF.